This T cell receptor beta chain is from a study of cytomegalovirus exposure and HLA in healthy donors. Findings and limits, study-wide: Common viral pathogens seemed, in a later analysis, to connect with several of the most significant clusters. Donors belonging to an Asian-associated ancestry cluster reportedly showed fewer N-insertions in productive TCRs than the approximately 670-donor mean, according to what a later analysis found.

This CDR3 is built from 13 residues. The V and J ends lost 2 bases and 8 bases respectively, with 9 bases between them. The germline V gene has CDR1 MNHNY and CDR2 SVGAGI (reference sequence). A remark on this clone: Its antigen is unknown.

With 60 Vbeta and 13 Jbeta primers, the PCR was carried out. Data came from immunoSEQ multiplex PCR; TCRdb stores just in-frame clones and leaves some out. The table lists some 180,000 clones, 79% of them singletons. Sample: PBMCs. The chain carries TRBV6-6 and TRBJ1-4, with D perhaps matching TRBD1 (5 bases). The clonotype originates from a woman aged 30 to 39 in good health and CMV-seropositive. The CDR3 is CASSYRGWEKLFF. The CDR3 DNA sequence: TGTGCCAGCAGTTACAGGGGTTGGGAAAAACTGTTTTTT.